This TCR beta chain was captured in a study of shared T cell receptors in the human thymus. After removal of 4 bases from V and 8 bases from J, the junction contained 9 bases not matched to a gene. The V gene's germline CDR1 is SGHDN and CDR2 FVKESK. The CDR3 consists of 14 residues. Measured with immunoSEQ multiplex PCR; TCRdb has only the in-frame clones, and not every one. This sample yields roughly 550,000 clones, of which approximately 78% are seen a single time; more than 0.01% belongs to the top ten. These data were also reused for a study on human thymus T cells. That source adds: The authors found apparently biased V and J gene usage in thymic and blood repertoires. Related research found strongly overlapping thymic repertoires in unrelated individuals.

This receptor was taken from a boy under two years old with a congenital heart defect. The rearrangement uses TRBV14 and TRBJ1-2, with 8 bases identical to TRBD1. Sequenced: thymocytes. DNA for the CDR3: TGTGCCAGCAGCCTAACGGACAGGGTAGGCGGCTACACCTTC. It codes for CASSLTDRVGGYTF.